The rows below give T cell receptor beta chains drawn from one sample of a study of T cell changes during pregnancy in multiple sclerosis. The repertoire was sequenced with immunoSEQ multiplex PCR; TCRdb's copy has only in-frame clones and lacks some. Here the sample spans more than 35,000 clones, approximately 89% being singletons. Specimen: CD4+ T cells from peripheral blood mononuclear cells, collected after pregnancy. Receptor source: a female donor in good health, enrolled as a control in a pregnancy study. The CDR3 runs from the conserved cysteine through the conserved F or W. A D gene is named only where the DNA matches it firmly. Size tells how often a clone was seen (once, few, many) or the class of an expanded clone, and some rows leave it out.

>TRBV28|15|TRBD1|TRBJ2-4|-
CASSEGALTKNIQYF
TGTGCCAGCAGTGAGGGGGCATTAACCAAAAACATTCAGTACTTC
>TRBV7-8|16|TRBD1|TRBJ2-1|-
CASSGKLDRGENEQFF
TGTGCCAGCAGCGGCAAACTCGACAGGGGAGAGAATGAGCAGTTCTTC
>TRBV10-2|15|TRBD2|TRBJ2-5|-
CASSPEREGQETQYF
TGCGCCAGCAGTCCTGAGCGGGAGGGCCAGGAGACCCAGTACTTC
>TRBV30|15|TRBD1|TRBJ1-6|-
CAWSAMTTGGSPLHF
TGTGCCTGGAGCGCCATGACGACAGGGGGTTCACCCCTCCACTTT
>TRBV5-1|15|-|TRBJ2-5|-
CASSLQGGFTETQYF
TGCGCCAGCAGCTTGCAGGGGGGTTTTACAGAGACCCAGTACTTC
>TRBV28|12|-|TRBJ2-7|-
CASSYRVYEQYF
TGTGCCAGCAGCTACCGAGTCTACGAGCAGTACTTC
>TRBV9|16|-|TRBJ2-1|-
CASSSRMGPLEGEQFF
TGTGCCAGCAGCTCCCGAATGGGACCACTGGAGGGGGAGCAGTTCTTC
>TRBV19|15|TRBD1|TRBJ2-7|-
CASSMGTGVSYEQYF
TGTGCCAGTAGTATGGGGACAGGGGTATCCTACGAGCAGTACTTC
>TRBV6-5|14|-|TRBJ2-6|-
CASSSTSGANVLTF
TGTGCCAGCAGTTCTACCTCTGGGGCCAACGTCCTGACTTTC
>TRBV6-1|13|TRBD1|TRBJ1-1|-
CASSRTGVTEAFF
TGTGCCAGCAGTCGGACAGGGGTTACTGAAGCTTTCTTT
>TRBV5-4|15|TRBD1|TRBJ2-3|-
CASSRDRGRRDTQYF
TGTGCCAGCAGCCGGGACAGGGGGCGCAGGGATACGCAGTATTTT
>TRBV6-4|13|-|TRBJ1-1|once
CASGRDFGTEAFF
TGTGCCTCAGGGAGGGATTTCGGCACTGAAGCTTTCTTT
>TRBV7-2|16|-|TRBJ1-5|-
CASSLGTGRTIKPQHF
TGTGCCAGCAGCTTAGGAACAGGGAGAACAATCAAGCCCCAGCATTTT
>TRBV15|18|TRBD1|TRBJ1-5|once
CATSSYAWTGNSNQPQHF
TGTGCCACCAGCTCCTATGCCTGGACAGGTAATAGCAATCAGCCCCAGCATTTT
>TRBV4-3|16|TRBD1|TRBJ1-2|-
CASSQDMTGWEDGYTF
TGCGCCAGCAGCCAAGATATGACAGGGTGGGAGGATGGCTACACCTTC
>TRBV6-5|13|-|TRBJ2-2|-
CASRDSADGELFF
TGTGCCAGCAGGGATAGCGCGGACGGGGAGCTGTTTTTT
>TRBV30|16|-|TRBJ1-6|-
CAWSVIRARGRSPLHF
TGTGCCTGGAGTGTAATTAGGGCCAGGGGAAGGTCACCCCTCCACTTT
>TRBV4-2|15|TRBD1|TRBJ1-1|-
CASSPRTGANTEAFF
TGTGCCAGCAGCCCGCGAACAGGGGCGAACACTGAAGCTTTCTTT
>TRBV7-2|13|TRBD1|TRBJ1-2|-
CASSFSRGRGYTF
TGTGCCAGCAGCTTCAGTAGGGGGCGAGGCTACACCTTC
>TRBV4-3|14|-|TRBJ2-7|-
CASSQDTVAYEQYF
TGCGCCAGCAGCCAAGATACAGTAGCCTACGAGCAGTACTTC
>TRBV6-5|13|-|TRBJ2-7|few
CASSYSAGYEQYF
TGTGCCAGCAGTTACTCGGCAGGGTACGAGCAGTACTTC
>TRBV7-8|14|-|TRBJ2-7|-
CASSLAQQPYEQYF
TGTGCCAGCAGCTTAGCACAACAACCCTACGAGCAGTACTTC
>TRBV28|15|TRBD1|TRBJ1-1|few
CASSRTGGGNTEAFF
TGTGCCAGCAGCCGAACAGGGGGAGGGAACACTGAAGCTTTCTTT